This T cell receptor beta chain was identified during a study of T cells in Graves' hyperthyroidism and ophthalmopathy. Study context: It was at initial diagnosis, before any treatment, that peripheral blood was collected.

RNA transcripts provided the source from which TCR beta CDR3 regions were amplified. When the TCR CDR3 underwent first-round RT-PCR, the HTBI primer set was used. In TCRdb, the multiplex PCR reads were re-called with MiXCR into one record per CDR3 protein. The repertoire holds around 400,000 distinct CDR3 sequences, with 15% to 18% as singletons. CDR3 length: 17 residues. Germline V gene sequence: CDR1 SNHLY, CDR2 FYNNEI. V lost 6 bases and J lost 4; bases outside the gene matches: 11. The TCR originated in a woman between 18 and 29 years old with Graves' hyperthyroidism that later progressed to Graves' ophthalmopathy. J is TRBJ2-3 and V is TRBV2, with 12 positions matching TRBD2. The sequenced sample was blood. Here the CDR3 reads CASREPLAGGLADTQYF. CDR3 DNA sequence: TGTGCCAGCAGGGAACCGCTAGCGGGAGGGCTCGCAGATACGCAGTATTTT.